This T cell receptor (beta chain) was sequenced during a study of OX40 agonist ivuxolimab in advanced cancers. Whole-study context: Patients assigned to dose escalation were diagnosed with hepatocellular carcinoma, melanoma, renal cell or head and neck cancer. Participants averaged 60 years of age (range roughly 23 to 90) and were roughly 83% male. Study-wide points: CD4+ and CD8+ T cells in blood underwent clonal expansion by week 6 at 0.1 to 3.0 mg/kg.

Sampling times: baseline, cycle 4 day 1, cycle 7 day 1. In regard to this clone: Its target is unknown.

Sequenced by immunoSEQ multiplex PCR; TCRdb stores in-frame clones only, minus some. This sample has around 66,000 clones, with roughly 80% found just once. The clonotype was recovered from an adult with an advanced solid tumor such as melanoma, head and neck, liver or kidney cancer. This sample comprised CD4+ or CD8+ T cells sorted from blood, obtained in a trial of the OX40 agonist ivuxolimab.

CDR3: CASSESYGGTGELFF. CDR3 coding DNA: TGCGCCAGCAGTGAGTCCTACGGAGGGACCGGGGAGCTGTTTTTT. V is TRBV10-1 and J is TRBJ2-2, with a tentative D call TRBD2 (6 bases). The V gene's germline CDR1 is WNHNN and CDR2 SYGVQD (reference sequence). The CDR3 is 15 residues long. Trimming pared 0 bases from V and 5 bases from J, leaving 10 bases between.